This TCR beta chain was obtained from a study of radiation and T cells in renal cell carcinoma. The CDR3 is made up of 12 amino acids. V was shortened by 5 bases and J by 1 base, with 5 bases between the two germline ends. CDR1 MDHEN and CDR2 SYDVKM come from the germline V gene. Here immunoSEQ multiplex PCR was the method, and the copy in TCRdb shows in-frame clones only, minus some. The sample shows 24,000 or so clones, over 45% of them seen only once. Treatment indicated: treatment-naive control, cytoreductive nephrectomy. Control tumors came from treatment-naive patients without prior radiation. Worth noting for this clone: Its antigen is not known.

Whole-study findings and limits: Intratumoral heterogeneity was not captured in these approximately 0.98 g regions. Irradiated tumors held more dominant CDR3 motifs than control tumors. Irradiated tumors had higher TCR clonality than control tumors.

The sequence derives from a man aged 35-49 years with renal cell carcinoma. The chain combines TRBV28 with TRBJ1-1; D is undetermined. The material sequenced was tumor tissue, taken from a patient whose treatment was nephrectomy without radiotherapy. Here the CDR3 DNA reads TGTGCCAGCAGTAGACCGAACACTGAAGCTTTCTTT. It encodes CASSRPNTEAFF.